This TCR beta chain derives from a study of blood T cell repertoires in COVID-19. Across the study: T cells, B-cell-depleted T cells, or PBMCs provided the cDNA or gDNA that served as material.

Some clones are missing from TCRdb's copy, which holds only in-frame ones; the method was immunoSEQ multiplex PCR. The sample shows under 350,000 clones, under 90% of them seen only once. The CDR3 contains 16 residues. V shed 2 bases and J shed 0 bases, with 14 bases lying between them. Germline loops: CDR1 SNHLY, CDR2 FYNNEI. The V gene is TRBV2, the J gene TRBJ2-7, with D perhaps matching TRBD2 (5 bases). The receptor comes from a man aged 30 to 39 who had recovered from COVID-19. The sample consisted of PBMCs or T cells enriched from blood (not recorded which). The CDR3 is CASSESLALSSYEQYF. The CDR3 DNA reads TGTGCCAGCAGTGAATCTTTAGCGCTGAGCTCCTACGAGCAGTACTTC.